This entry is about one TCR beta chain. Its antigen is not identified. TCRdb keeps only in-frame clones here, not all; method: immunoSEQ multiplex PCR. This sample has about 13,000 clones, with 68% found just once. V was clipped by 5 bases and J by 2 bases; unmatched bases: 7. The CDR3 spans 16 residues. Germline CDR1 is SEHNR and CDR2 is FQNEAQ (reference sequence). This specimen belongs to a study of tumor-infiltrating lymphocytes in localized non-small cell lung cancer. Study results and caveats: Tumor T-cell fraction was not associated with recurrence-free survival.

This sequence joins TRBV7-9 and TRBJ2-5; 11 bases line up with TRBD2. The sequence was collected from a human donor with non-small cell lung cancer. Sequenced material: lung tumor tissue. This chain's CDR3 is CASSQLASGGQETQYF. In DNA, the CDR3 is TGTGCCAGCAGCCAATTGGCTAGCGGGGGGCAAGAGACCCAGTACTTC.